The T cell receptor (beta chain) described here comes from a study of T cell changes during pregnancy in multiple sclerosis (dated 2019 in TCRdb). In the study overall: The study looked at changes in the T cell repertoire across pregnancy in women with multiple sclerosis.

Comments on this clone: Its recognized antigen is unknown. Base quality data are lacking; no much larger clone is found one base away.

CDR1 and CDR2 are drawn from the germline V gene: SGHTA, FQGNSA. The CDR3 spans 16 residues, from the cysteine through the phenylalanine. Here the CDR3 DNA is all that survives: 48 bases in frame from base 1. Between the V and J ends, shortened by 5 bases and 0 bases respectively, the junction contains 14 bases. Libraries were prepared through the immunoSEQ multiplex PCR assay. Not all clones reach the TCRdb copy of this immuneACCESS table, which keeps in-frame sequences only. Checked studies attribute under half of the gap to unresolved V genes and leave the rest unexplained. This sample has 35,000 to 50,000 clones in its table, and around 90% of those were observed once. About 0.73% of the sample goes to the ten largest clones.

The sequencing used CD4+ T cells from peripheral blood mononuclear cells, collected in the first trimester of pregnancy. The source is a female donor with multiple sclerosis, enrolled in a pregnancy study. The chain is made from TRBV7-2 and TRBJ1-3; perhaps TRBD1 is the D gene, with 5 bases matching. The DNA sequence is TGTGCCAGCAGCCCCGGGGGGAAGAGCTCTGGAAACACCATATATTTT. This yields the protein CASSPGGKSSGNTIYF.